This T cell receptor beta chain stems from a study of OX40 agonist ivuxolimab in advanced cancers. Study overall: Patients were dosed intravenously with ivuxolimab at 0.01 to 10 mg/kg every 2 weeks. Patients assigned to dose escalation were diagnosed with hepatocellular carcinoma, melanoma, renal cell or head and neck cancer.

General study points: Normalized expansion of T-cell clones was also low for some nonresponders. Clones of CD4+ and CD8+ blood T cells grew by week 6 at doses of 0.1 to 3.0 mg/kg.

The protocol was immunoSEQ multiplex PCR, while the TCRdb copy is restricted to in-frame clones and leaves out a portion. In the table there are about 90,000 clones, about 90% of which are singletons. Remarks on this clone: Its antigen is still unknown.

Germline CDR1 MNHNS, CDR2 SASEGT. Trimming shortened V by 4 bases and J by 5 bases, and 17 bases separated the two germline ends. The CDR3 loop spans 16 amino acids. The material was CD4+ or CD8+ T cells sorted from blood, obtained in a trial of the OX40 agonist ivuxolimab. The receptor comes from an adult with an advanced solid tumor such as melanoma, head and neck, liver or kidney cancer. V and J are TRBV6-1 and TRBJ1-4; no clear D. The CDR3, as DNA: TGTGCCAGCAGTGGGACCCGACCCGCACCAAATGAAAAACTGTTTTTT. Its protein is CASSGTRPAPNEKLFF.